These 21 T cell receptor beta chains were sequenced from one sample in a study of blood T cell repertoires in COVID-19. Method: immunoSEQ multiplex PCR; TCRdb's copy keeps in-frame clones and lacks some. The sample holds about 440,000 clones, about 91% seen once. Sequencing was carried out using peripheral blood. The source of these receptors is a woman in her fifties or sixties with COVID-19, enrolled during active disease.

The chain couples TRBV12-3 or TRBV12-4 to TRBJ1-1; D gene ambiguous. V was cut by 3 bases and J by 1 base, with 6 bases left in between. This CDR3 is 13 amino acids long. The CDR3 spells CASSFGQNTEAFF. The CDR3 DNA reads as TGTGCCAGCAGTTTTGGGCAGAACACTGAAGCTTTCTTT.

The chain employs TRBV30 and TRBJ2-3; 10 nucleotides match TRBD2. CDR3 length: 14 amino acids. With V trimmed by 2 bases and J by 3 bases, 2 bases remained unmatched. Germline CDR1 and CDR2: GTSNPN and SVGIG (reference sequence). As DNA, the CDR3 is TGTGCCTGGAGTTCTAGCGGGGGAACAGATACGCAGTATTTT. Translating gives CAWSSSGGTDTQYF.

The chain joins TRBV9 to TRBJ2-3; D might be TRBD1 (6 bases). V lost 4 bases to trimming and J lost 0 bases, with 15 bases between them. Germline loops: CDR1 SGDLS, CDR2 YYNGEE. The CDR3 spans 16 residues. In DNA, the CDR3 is TGTGCCAGCAGCACCCGGACAGCCACTAGCACAGATACGCAGTATTTT. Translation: CASSTRTATSTDTQYF.

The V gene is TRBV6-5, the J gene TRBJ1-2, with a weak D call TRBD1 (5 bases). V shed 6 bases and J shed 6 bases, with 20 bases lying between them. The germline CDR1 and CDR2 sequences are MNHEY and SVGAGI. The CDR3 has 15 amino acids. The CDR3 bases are TGTGCCAGCAGCCCCATCGGCGGGGGTAAGGATGGCTACACCTTC. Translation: CASSPIGGGKDGYTF.

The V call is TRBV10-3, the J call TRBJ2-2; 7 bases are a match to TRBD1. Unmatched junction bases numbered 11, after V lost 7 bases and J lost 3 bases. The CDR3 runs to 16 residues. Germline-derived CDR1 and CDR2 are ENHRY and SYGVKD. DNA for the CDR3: TGTGCCATCACCAACGGACAGGTCGGGGACACCGGGGAGCTGTTTTTT. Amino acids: CAITNGQVGDTGELFF.

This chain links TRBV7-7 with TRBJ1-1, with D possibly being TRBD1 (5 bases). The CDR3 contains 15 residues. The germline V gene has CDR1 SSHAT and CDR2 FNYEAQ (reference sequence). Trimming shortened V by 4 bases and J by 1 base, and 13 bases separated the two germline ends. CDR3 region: CASSSKEGPNTEAFF. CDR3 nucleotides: TGTGCCAGCAGCTCAAAGGAGGGGCCGAACACTGAAGCTTTCTTT.

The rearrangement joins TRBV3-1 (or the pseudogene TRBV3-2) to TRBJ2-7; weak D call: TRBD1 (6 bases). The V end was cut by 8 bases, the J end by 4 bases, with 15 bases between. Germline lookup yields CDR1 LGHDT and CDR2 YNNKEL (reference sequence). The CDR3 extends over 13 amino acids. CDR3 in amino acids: CASGTGSPYEQYF. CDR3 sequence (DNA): TGTGCCAGCGGAACAGGGAGTCCGTACGAGCAGTACTTC.

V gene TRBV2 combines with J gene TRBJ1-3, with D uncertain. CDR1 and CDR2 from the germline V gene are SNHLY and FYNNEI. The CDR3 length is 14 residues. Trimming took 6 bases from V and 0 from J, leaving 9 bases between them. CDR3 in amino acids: CASRTGNSGNTIYF. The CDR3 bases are TGTGCCAGCAGGACGGGTAACTCTGGAAACACCATATATTTT. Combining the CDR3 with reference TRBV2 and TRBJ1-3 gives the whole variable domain EPEVTQTPSHQVTQMGQEVILRCVPISNHLYFYWYRQILGQKVEFLVSFYNNEISEKSEIFDDQFSVERPDGSNFTLKIRSTKLEDSAMYFCASRTGNSGNTIYFGEGSWLTVV.

This chain's CDR3 is CASSPRRDRGILNTEAFF. CDR3 nucleotide sequence: TGTGCCAGCAGCCCGCGCCGGGACAGGGGAATCTTGAACACTGAAGCTTTCTTT. The chain recombines TRBV5-4 with TRBJ1-1; 10 positions match TRBD1. The V gene's germline CDR1 is SGHNT and CDR2 YYREEE (reference sequence). The CDR3 contains 18 residues. The J segment lost 0 bases and the V segment lost 4 bases, leaving 12 bases of the junction unmatched.

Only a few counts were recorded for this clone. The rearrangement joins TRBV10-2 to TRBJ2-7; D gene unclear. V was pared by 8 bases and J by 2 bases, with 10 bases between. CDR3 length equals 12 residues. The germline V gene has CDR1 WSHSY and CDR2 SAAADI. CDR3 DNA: TGCGCCAGCCGGTCCCAAACCTACGAGCAGTACTTC. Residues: CASRSQTYEQYF.

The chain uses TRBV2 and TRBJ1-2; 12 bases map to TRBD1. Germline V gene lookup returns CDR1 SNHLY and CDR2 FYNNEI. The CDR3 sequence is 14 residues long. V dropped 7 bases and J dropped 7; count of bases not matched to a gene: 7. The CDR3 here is CASMGDRGRSGYTF. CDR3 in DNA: TGTGCCAGCATGGGGGACAGGGGGCGCAGTGGCTACACCTTC.

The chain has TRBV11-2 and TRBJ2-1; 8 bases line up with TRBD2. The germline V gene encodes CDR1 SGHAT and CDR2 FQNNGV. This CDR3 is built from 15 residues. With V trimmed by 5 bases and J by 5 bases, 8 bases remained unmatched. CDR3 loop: CASSPRTSMDNEQFF. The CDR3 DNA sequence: TGTGCCAGCAGCCCCCGGACTAGCATGGACAATGAGCAGTTCTTC.

The CDR3 spells CASSFSNSPLHF. The DNA of the CDR3 is TGTGCCAGCAGTTTCTCGAATTCACCCCTCCACTTT. The chain couples TRBV27 to TRBJ1-6; D unresolved. The CDR3 is 12 residues long. The germline V and J ends were trimmed by 3 bases and 7 bases, with 4 bases remaining between them. CDR1 and CDR2 from the germline V gene are MNHEY and SMNVEV (reference sequence).

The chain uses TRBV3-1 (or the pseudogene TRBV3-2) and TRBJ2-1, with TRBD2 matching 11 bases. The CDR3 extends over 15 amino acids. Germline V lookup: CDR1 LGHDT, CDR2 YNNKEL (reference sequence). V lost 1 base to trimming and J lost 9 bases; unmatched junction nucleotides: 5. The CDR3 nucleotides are TGTGCCAGCAGCCAAGTACTAGCGGGGGTCGGTGAGCAGTTCTTC. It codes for CASSQVLAGVGEQFF.

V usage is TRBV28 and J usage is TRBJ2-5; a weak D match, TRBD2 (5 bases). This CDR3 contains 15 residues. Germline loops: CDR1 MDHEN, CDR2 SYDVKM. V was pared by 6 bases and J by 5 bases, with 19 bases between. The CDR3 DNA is TGTGCCAGCAGCCAACCGCTCGGGAACGGGGAGACCCAGTACTTC. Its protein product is CASSQPLGNGETQYF.

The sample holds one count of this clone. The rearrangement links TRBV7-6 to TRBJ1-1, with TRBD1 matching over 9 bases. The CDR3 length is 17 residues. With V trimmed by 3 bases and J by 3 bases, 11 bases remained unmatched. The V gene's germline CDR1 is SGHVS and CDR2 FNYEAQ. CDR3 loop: CASSFNPNRGLHTEAFF. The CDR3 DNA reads TGTGCCAGCAGCTTTAACCCGAACAGGGGGCTTCACACTGAAGCTTTCTTT. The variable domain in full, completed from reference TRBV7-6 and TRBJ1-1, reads GAGVSQSPRYKVTKRGQDVALRCDPISGHVSLYWYRQALGQGPEFLTYFNYEAQQDKSGLPNDRFSAERPEGSISTLTIQRTEQRDSAMYRCASSFNPNRGLHTEAFFGQGTRLTVV.

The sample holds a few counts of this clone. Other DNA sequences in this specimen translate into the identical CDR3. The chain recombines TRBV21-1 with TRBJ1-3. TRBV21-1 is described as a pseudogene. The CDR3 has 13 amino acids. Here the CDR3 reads CASSNISGNTIYF. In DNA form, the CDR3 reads TGTGCCAGCAGCAATATCTCTGGAAACACCATATATTTT.

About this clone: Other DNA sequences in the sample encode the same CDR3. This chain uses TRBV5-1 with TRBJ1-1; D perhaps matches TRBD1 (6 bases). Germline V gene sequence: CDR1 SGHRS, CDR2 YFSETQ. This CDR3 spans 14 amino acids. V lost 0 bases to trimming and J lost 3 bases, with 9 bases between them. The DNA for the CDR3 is TGCGCCAGCAGCTTGGCCGCAGGGGACACTGAAGCTTTCTTT. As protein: CASSLAAGDTEAFF.

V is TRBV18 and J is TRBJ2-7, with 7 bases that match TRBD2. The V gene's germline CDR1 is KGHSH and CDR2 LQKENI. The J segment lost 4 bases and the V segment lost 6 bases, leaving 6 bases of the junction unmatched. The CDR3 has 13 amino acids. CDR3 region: CASSPREGYEQYF. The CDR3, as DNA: TGTGCCAGCTCCCCGAGGGAGGGGTACGAGCAGTACTTC.

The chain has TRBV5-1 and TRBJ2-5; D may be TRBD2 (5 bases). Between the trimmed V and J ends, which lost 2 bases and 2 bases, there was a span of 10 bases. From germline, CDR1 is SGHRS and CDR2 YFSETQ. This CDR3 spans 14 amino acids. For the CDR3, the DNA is TGCGCCAGCAGCTTCCGGGATACTCAAGAGACCCAGTACTTC. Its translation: CASSFRDTQETQYF.

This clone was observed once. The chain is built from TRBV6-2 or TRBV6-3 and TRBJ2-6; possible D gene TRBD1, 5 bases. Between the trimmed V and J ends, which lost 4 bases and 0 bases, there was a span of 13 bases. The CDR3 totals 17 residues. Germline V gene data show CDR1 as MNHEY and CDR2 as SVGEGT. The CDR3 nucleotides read TGTGCCAGCAGTTTTGGACAAACTCGCTCTGGGGCCAACGTCCTGACTTTC. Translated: CASSFGQTRSGANVLTF.